Presented here are 4 T cell receptor beta chains from one specimen sequenced in a study of T-cell reconstitution after alpha-beta-depleted transplantation in children. Unique molecular identifiers were used to barcode this TCRbeta library. TCRdb independently ran MiXCR on the PCR reads; one entry per CDR3 protein. This sample yields approximately 500,000 distinct CDR3 sequences, of which 27% are seen a single time; less than 40% belongs to the top ten. Sequenced here: PBMCs, sampled before TCRalphabeta/CD19-depleted stem cell transplant. These receptors originate from a boy under two years old with Wiskott-Aldrich syndrome, due to receive a stem cell transplant.

This clonotype was counted only a few times. The gene calls are TRBV5-1 and TRBJ2-3; the D is unclear. V shed 0 bases and J shed 4 bases, with 9 bases lying between them. This CDR3 has 14 amino acids. Germline CDR1 and CDR2: SGHRS and YFSETQ. Here the CDR3 DNA reads TGCGCCAGCAGCTTGGTCTCGGGTGCAGATACGCAGTATTTT. This sequence encodes CASSLVSGADTQYF.

This clonotype turned up a few times. The rearrangement joins TRBV7-2 to TRBJ2-1; D is unresolved. Trimming stripped 1 base from V and 10 bases from J, with 11 bases between. This CDR3 has 13 amino acids. Germline V gene data show CDR1 as SGHTA and CDR2 as FQGNSA. The CDR3: CASSLVFTGEQFF. As DNA, the CDR3 is TGTGCCAGCAGCTTAGTTTTCACTGGCGAGCAGTTCTTC.

V is TRBV7-2 and J is TRBJ2-7; TRBD1 agrees at 8 bases. V was pared by 3 bases and J by 1 base, with 5 bases of the junction left unmatched. Germline CDR1 and CDR2: SGHTA and FQGNSA. CDR3 size: 15 residues. CDR3 residues: CASSFSTGVSYEQYF. CDR3 sequence (DNA): TGTGCCAGCAGCTTTTCGACAGGGGTTTCCTACGAGCAGTACTTC.

This clonotype was seen a few times. The chain has TRBV24-1 and TRBJ2-5, with 7 nucleotides matching TRBD1. Germline trimming cut 1 base from V and 5 bases from J; bases unmatched to any gene: 6. CDR3 size: 15 residues. Germline V gene data show CDR1 as KGHDR and CDR2 as SFDVKD. CDR3 in amino acids: CATSDFRQGRETQYF. The CDR3 DNA follows: TGTGCCACCAGTGATTTCCGACAGGGAAGGGAGACCCAGTACTTC.